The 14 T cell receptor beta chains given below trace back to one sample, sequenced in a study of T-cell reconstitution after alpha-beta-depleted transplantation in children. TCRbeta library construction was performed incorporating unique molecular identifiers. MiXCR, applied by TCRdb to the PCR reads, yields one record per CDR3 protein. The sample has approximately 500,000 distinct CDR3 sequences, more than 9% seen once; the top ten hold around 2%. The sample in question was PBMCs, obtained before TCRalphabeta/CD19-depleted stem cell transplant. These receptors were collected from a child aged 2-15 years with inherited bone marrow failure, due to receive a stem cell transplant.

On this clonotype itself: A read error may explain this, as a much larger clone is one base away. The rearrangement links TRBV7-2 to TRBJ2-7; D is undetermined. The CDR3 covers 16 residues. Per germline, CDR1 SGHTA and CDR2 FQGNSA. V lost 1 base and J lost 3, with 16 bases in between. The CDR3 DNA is TGTGCCAGCAGCTTAGGGAGTGGTCGCCTGGGCTACGAGCAGTACTTC. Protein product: CASSLGSGRLGYEQYF.

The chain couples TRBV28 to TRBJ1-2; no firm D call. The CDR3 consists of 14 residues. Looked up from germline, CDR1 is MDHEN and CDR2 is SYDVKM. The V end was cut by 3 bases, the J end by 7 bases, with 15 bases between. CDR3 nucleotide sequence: TGTGCCAGCAGTTTCGTGGAGGGATTCAGTGGCTACACCTTC. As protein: CASSFVEGFSGYTF.

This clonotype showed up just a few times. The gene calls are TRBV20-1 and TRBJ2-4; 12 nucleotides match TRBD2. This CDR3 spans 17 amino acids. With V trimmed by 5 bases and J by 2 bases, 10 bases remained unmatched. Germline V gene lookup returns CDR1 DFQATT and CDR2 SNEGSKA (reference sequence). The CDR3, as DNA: TGCAGTGCTGACCTAGCGGGAGGGCCGGGGACCAAAAACATTCAGTACTTC. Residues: CSADLAGGPGTKNIQYF.

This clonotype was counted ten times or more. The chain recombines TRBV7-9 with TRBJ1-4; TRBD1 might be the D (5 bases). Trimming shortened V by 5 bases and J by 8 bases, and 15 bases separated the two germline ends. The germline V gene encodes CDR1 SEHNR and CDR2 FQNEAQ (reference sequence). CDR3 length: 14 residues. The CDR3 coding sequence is TGTGCCAGCAGCCAAACCCCCGGGGGGGAAAAACTGTTTTTT. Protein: CASSQTPGGEKLFF.

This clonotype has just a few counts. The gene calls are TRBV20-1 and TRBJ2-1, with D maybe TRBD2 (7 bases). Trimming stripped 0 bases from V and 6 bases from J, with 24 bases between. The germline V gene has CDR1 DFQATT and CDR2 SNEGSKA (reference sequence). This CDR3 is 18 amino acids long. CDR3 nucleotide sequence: TGCAGTGCTAGAGATAGGGGGGAGGGGTCGCTAAGTGGCAATGAGCAGTTCTTC. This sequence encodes CSARDRGEGSLSGNEQFF.

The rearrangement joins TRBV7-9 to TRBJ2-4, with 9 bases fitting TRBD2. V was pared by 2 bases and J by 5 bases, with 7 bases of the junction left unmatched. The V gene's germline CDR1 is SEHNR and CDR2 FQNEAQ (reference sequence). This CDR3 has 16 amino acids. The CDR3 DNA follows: TGTGCCAGCAGCTTACCCAATAGCGGGAGCCAAAACATTCAGTACTTC. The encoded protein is CASSLPNSGSQNIQYF.

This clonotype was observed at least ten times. CDR3 sequence reads: CSARPTGTVLYEQYF. In DNA, the CDR3 is TGCAGTGCTAGACCCACCGGGACAGTTCTTTACGAGCAGTACTTC. The rearrangement joins TRBV20-1 to TRBJ2-7; TRBD1 matches at 7 bases. This CDR3 contains 15 residues. Unmatched junction bases numbered 11, after V lost 2 bases and J lost 4 bases. The germline CDR1 and CDR2 sequences are DFQATT and SNEGSKA (reference sequence).

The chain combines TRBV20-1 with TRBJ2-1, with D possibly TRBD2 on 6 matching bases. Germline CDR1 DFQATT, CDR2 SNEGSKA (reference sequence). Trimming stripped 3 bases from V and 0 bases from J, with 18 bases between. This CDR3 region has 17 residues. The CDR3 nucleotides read TGCAGTGCTAGCTCCCCTTTGGCCGGGAGCTCCTACAATGAGCAGTTCTTC. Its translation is CSASSPLAGSSYNEQFF.

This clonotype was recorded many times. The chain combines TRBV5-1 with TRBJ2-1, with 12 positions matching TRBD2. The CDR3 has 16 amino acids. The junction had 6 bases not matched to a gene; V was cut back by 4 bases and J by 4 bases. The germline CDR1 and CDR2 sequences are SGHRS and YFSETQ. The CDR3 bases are TGCGCCAGCAGCGTCACTAGCGGGAGGTCATACAATGAGCAGTTCTTC. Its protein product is CASSVTSGRSYNEQFF.

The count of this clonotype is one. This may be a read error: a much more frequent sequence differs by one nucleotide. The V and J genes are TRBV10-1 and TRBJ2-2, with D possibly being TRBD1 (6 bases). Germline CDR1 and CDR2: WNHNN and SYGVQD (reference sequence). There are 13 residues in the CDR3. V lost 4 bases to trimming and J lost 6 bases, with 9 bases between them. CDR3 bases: TGCGCCAGCAGTGGGCACAGGGCCGGGGAGCTGTTTTTT. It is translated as CASSGHRAGELFF.

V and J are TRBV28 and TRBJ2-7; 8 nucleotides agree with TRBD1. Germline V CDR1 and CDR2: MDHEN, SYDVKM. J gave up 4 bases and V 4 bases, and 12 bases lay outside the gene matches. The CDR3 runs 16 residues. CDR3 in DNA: TGTGCCAGCAGTTACCGACAGGGGCAGCTGGAGTACGAGCAGTACTTC. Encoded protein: CASSYRQGQLEYEQYF.

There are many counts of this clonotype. CDR3 loop: CASSQEPAGMFF. For the CDR3, the DNA is TGTGCCAGCAGCCAAGAACCGGCCGGAATGTTCTTC. The V call is TRBV4-2, the J call TRBJ2-1; D remains unclear. The CDR3 contains 12 residues. The germline V and J ends were trimmed by 0 bases and 15 bases, with 12 bases remaining between them. In germline, CDR1 is LGHNA, CDR2 YNFKEQ.

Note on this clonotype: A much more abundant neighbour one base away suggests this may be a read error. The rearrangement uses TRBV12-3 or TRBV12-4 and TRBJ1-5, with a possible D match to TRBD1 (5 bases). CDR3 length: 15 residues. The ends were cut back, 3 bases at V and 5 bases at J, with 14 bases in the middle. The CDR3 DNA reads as TGTGCCAGCAGTTTGGGGGGTGCGCGGCATCAGCCCCAGCATTTT. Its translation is CASSLGGARHQPQHF.

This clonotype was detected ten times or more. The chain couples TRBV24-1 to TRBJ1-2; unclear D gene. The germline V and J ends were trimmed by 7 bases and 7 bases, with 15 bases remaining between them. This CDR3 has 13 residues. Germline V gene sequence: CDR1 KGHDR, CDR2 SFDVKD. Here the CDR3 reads CATRGKISSGYTF. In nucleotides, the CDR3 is TGTGCCACCAGAGGAAAGATTTCGAGTGGCTACACCTTC.